These 20 T cell receptor beta chains share one sample of origin, sequenced in a study of PD-1 blockade in mismatch repair-deficient tumors. Using immunoSEQ multiplex PCR, the repertoire was profiled, and TCRdb retains in-frame clones only, with some absent. The sample shows approximately 60,000 clones, more than 70% of them seen only once. Material: peripheral blood, obtained 52 weeks after starting pembrolizumab. These receptors originate from an adult with mismatch repair-deficient cancer.

This clone was counted between two and nine times. V and J are TRBV7-9 and TRBJ2-7; the D is unclear. The ends were cut back, 3 bases at V and 0 bases at J, with 3 bases in the middle. CDR1 SEHNR and CDR2 FQNEAQ come from the germline V gene (reference sequence). This CDR3 region has 12 residues. This CDR3 is CASSFSSYEQYF. DNA for the CDR3: TGTGCCAGCAGCTTTAGCTCCTACGAGCAGTACTTC.

A single count supports this clone. The chain is built from TRBV5-6 and TRBJ2-7; D gene uncertain. CDR3 length: 12 residues. CDR1 and CDR2 from the germline V gene are SGHDT and YYEEEE. V lost 0 bases to trimming and J lost 6 bases, with 7 bases between them. The CDR3 region has the DNA TGTGCCAGCAGCTTGGGAATGGGCGAGCAGTACTTC. Amino acids: CASSLGMGEQYF.

The chain employs TRBV2 and TRBJ1-1; D is ambiguous. Germline values: CDR1 SNHLY, CDR2 FYNNEI. Trimming cost V 8 bases and J 4 bases, with 8 bases left between them. The CDR3 is made up of 11 amino acids. Here the CDR3 DNA reads TGTGCCAGCGAAGTCCCCACTGAAGCTTTCTTT. The encoded protein is CASEVPTEAFF.

V is TRBV19 and J is TRBJ1-5, with D perhaps matching TRBD1 (6 bases). V was trimmed by 1 base and J by 2 bases, leaving 18 bases between them. Germline CDR1 LNHDA, CDR2 SQIVND (reference sequence). The CDR3 has 18 amino acids. The CDR3 DNA reads TGTGCCAGTAGTATAGGCGCGGGTGGGACACGACGCAATCAGCCCCAGCATTTT. Its protein product is CASSIGAGGTRRNQPQHF.

V gene TRBV25-1 combines with J gene TRBJ2-2; perhaps TRBD1 as D (6 bases). CDR1 and CDR2 from the germline V gene are MGHDK and SYGVNS. V gave up 5 bases and J gave up 6 bases, with 13 bases separating them. The CDR3 consists of 14 residues. In DNA, the CDR3 is TGTGCCAGCAGTTTGGGGGCTTGGGCCGGGGAGCTGTTTTTT. This gives the protein CASSLGAWAGELFF.

The chain employs TRBV13 and TRBJ2-3; D is unresolved. The V and J ends lost 5 bases and 4 bases respectively, with 13 bases between them. Germline assignment: CDR1 PRHDT and CDR2 FYEKMQ (reference sequence). This CDR3 spans 14 amino acids. As DNA, the CDR3 is TGTGCCAGCAGCCCTCGAATGGCGGCAGATACGCAGTATTTT. Amino acid sequence: CASSPRMAADTQYF.

The chain is built from TRBV5-4 and TRBJ2-7; TRBD2 matches at 11 bases. This CDR3 contains 14 residues. After removal of 4 bases from V and 3 bases from J, the junction contained 3 bases not matched to a gene. Germline V CDR1 and CDR2: SGHNT, YYREEE (reference sequence). CDR3 coding DNA: TGTGCCAGCAGCCAGGGGACTAGCGGCTACGAGCAGTACTTC. It specifies CASSQGTSGYEQYF.

V is TRBV5-1 and J is TRBJ2-2; D possibly matches TRBD1 or TRBD2 (5 bases each). With 4 bases removed from V and 9 bases from J, the gap between germline ends came to 16 bases. The CDR3 spans 14 residues. The germline V gene encodes CDR1 SGHRS and CDR2 YFSETQ. This chain's CDR3 is CASSRDARGWELFF. In DNA, the CDR3 is TGCGCCAGCAGCAGGGACGCAAGGGGTTGGGAGCTGTTTTTT.

The chain uses TRBV13 and TRBJ2-7, with D possibly matching TRBD2 (6 bases). The CDR3 runs 14 residues. Trimming took 1 base from V and 6 from J, leaving 13 bases between them. Germline V CDR1 and CDR2: PRHDT, FYEKMQ (reference sequence). Written as DNA, the CDR3 is TGTGCCAGCAGCTTAGCTTTCGGGAGTGTCGAGCAGTACTTC. The encoded protein is CASSLAFGSVEQYF. Combining the CDR3 with reference TRBV13 and TRBJ2-7 gives the whole variable domain AAGVIQSPRHLIKEKRETATLKCYPIPRHDTVYWYQQGPGQDPQFLISFYEKMQSDKGSIPDRFSAQQFSDYHSELNMSSLELGDSALYFCASSLAFGSVEQYFGPGTRLTVT.

The chain carries TRBV4-2 and TRBJ2-3; 9 bases map to TRBD1. Trimming took 2 bases from V and 4 from J; bases not matched to a gene: 4. CDR1 and CDR2 (germline): LGHNA, YNFKEQ. The CDR3 covers 15 residues. The DNA of the CDR3 is TGTGCCAGCAGCCAAACAGGGGGCGCAGCAGATACGCAGTATTTT. Protein sequence: CASSQTGGAADTQYF.

The rearrangement uses TRBV27 and TRBJ2-4; D remains unclear. The CDR3 loop spans 14 amino acids. Trimming shortened V by 1 base and J by 2 bases, and 6 bases separated the two germline ends. Looked up from germline, CDR1 is MNHEY and CDR2 is SMNVEV (reference sequence). This chain's CDR3 is CASSLYPTKNIQYF. The CDR3 coding sequence is TGTGCCAGCAGTTTATATCCGACCAAAAACATTCAGTACTTC.

J is TRBJ2-7 and V is TRBV27, with D unclear. The V gene lost 2 bases and the J gene lost 3 bases, with 11 bases spanning the gap. Germline CDR1 and CDR2: MNHEY and SMNVEV (reference sequence). The CDR3 loop spans 14 amino acids. The CDR3 bases are TGTGCCAGCAGTTTAAAGAGCGCGATCTACGAGCAGTACTTC. It codes for CASSLKSAIYEQYF.

This chain connects TRBV5-4 to TRBJ2-1; 7 bases are shared with TRBD1. The V gene's germline CDR1 is SGHNT and CDR2 YYREEE (reference sequence). The CDR3 consists of 13 residues. Germline trimming cut 0 bases from V and 10 bases from J; bases unmatched to any gene: 4. As DNA, the CDR3 is TGTGCCAGCAGCTTGGAGGGACAGCGCGAGCAGTTCTTC. Translating it yields CASSLEGQREQFF.

This clone was detected once. V and J are TRBV18 and TRBJ2-7; D is possibly TRBD1 or TRBD2 (6 bases each). The CDR3 runs 15 residues. Trimming shortened V by 2 bases and J by 2 bases, and 13 bases separated the two germline ends. Germline CDR1 reads KGHSH; CDR2 reads LQKENI. Written as DNA, the CDR3 is TGTGCCAGCTCACCAGAATGGGGGGACACCTACGAGCAGTACTTC. Translation: CASSPEWGDTYEQYF.

The gene calls are TRBV5-4 and TRBJ1-4; D gene unclear. The V end was cut by 4 bases, the J end by 6 bases, with 13 bases between. The germline CDR1 and CDR2 sequences are SGHNT and YYREEE (reference sequence). The CDR3 sequence is 14 residues long. The DNA of the CDR3 is TGTGCCAGCAGCCCCACGGTCTCAGATGAAAAACTGTTTTTT. Its translation is CASSPTVSDEKLFF. Full variable domain (remainder filled in from reference TRBV5-4 and TRBJ1-4): ETGVTQSPTHLIKTRGQQVTLRCSSQSGHNTVSWYQQALGQGPQFIFQYYREEENGRGNFPPRFSGLQFPNYSSELNVNALELDDSALYLCASSPTVSDEKLFFGSGTQLSVL.

The genes are TRBV6-1 and TRBJ1-2; unclear D gene. CDR1 is MNHNS and CDR2 is SASEGT in the germline V gene. V lost 10 bases and J 2 bases, leaving 11 bases between the germline ends. The CDR3 spans 12 residues. The CDR3 DNA sequence: TGTGCCACCGACGGTATAAACTATGGCTACACCTTC. Protein product: CATDGINYGYTF.

This chain's CDR3 is CASSKVLGAETSGSSDEQFF. The CDR3 DNA reads as TGTGCCAGCAGCAAAGTTCTGGGGGCGGAGACTAGCGGGAGCTCCGATGAGCAGTTCTTC. The chain has TRBV21-1 and TRBJ2-1; the table names TRBD2, a call not compared with the DNA. TRBV21-1 is recorded as a pseudogene. The CDR3 spans 20 residues.

This clone was counted a few times. CDR3: CASSQLWDSLQFF. Written as DNA, the CDR3 is TGCGCCAGCAGCCAACTTTGGGACAGCCTTCAGTTCTTC. This chain joins TRBV4-1 and TRBJ2-1; 7 bases line up with TRBD1. Germline V gene data show CDR1 as MGHRA and CDR2 as YSYEKL. V was pared by 2 bases and J by 13 bases, with 8 bases of the junction left unmatched. The CDR3 extends over 13 amino acids.

Regarding this clone: The junction does not match germline at one end; this may be a read error. The rearrangement uses TRBV5-4 and TRBJ1-1, with D possibly matching TRBD1 (5 bases). The germline CDR1 and CDR2 sequences are SGHNT and YYREEE (reference sequence). The CDR3 consists of 13 residues. The CDR3 coding sequence is TGCGCCAGCAGCCAGGGATTGAACACTGAAGCTTTCTTT. Its protein is CASSQGLNTEAFF.

The V call is TRBV4-2, the J call TRBJ1-4; 7 bases match TRBD1. This CDR3 has 18 amino acids. CDR1 is LGHNA and CDR2 is YNFKEQ in the germline V gene. After removal of 2 bases from V and 8 bases from J, the junction contained 17 bases not matched to a gene. The CDR3 region is CASSQYIAGAGGLEKLFF. The CDR3, as DNA: TGTGCCAGCAGCCAATATATCGCCGGGGCAGGGGGTTTGGAAAAACTGTTTTTT.